This T cell receptor beta chain is from a study of T cells and Merkel cell carcinoma outcomes. Clones were read by immunoSEQ multiplex PCR, and TCRdb kept only the in-frame ones, dropping some. The table has about 15,000 clones, 80% to 90% seen once. The CDR3 length is 14 residues. Germline-derived CDR1 and CDR2 are SNHLY and FYNNEI. Deletions cut 3 bases from V and 6 bases from J, with 12 bases between. With respect to this clone: Its antigen is unidentified.

Study-wide points: Repertoire plus T-cell density reportedly predicted Merkel cell carcinoma outcomes.

The rearrangement uses TRBV2 and TRBJ2-1; D may be TRBD1 or TRBD2 (6 bases each). The sample taken for sequencing was tumor tissue from Merkel cell carcinoma. This clonotype originated in a human donor with Merkel cell carcinoma. DNA of the CDR3: TGTGCCAGCAGTGACGGACGGGGGCCCAATGAGCAGTTCTTC. The encoded protein is CASSDGRGPNEQFF.